A single sample gave rise to the 26 T cell receptor beta chains below, sequenced in a study of cytomegalovirus exposure and HLA in healthy donors listed by TCRdb under 2017. Library creation used the immunoSEQ multiplex PCR assay. A mixture of 60 forward primers for TCR Vbeta segments and 13 reverse primers for TCR Jbeta segments was used in the multiplex PCR. TCRdb limited this immuneACCESS table to in-frame rearrangements with V and J called. A share of clones is missing; checked studies link under half to unresolved V genes, and the rest is unexplained. The sample data list about 170,000 clones, and around 80% of these were observed just once. The top ten constitute around 4.3% of the sample. Sequencing was performed on PBMCs. Source of these receptors: a woman aged 45-65 years in good health and CMV-seropositive.

J is TRBJ1-5 and V is TRBV10-3, with 8 bases that match TRBD1. CDR1 ENHRY and CDR2 SYGVKD come from the germline V gene. The ends lost 3 bases at V and 8 bases at J; junction bases unmatched: 18. This CDR3 contains 18 residues. The CDR3 nucleotides are TGTGCCATCAGTGATAATCCCGGGATGGGACAGGAAAATAAGCCCCAGCATTTT. This encodes CAISDNPGMGQENKPQHF.

This clone occurred a few times. V gene TRBV5-1 combines with J gene TRBJ1-6; possibly TRBD1 for D (6 bases). The V end lost 4 bases, the J end lost 9 bases, and 17 bases lay between the germline ends. CDR1 and CDR2 (germline): SGHRS, YFSETQ. The CDR3 totals 15 residues. CDR3 residues: CASSPRDTMVSPLHF. In nucleotides, the CDR3 is TGCGCCAGCAGCCCCCGGGACACCATGGTTTCACCCCTCCACTTT.

The CDR3 loop is CASSPVGGGSYEQYF. The CDR3, as DNA: TGTGCCAGCAGCCCAGTTGGGGGGGGCTCCTACGAGCAGTACTTC. The chain uses TRBV7-8 and TRBJ2-7; 7 bases are shared with TRBD2. V shed 5 bases, J shed 0 bases, and the junction held 7 bases outside the gene matches. CDR3 length equals 15 residues. CDR1 is SGHVS, CDR2 FQNEAQ, per germline. Supplemented by reference TRBV7-8 and TRBJ2-7, the full variable domain reads GAGVSQSPRYKVAKRGQDVALRCDPISGHVSLFWYQQALGQGPEFLTYFQNEAQLDKSGLPSDRFFAERPEGSVSTLKIQRTQQEDSAVYLCASSPVGGGSYEQYFGPGTRLTVT.

V and J are TRBV18 and TRBJ2-1, with 11 bases that match TRBD2. Germline V gene lookup returns CDR1 KGHSH and CDR2 LQKENI. There are 18 residues in the CDR3. Trimming at V came to 0 bases and at J to 7 bases, leaving 11 bases not matched to a gene. CDR3 sequence: CASSPPGGGTSGTNEQFF. In DNA form, the CDR3 reads TGTGCCAGCTCACCACCGGGAGGGGGGACTAGCGGTACGAATGAGCAGTTCTTC.

The chain couples TRBV28 to TRBJ2-2; 11 nucleotides match TRBD2. The CDR3 extends over 18 amino acids. The ends lost 4 bases at V and 0 bases at J; junction bases unmatched: 7. Germline values: CDR1 MDHEN, CDR2 SYDVKM. CDR3 nucleotide sequence: TGTGCCAGCAGTTCATCTACTAGCGGGGGATCGAACACCGGGGAGCTGTTTTTT. As protein: CASSSSTSGGSNTGELFF.

The rearrangement joins TRBV6-5 to TRBJ2-7; TRBD2 aligns across 10 bases. Germline CDR1 MNHEY, CDR2 SVGAGI. V gave up 6 bases and J gave up 1 base; unmatched junction bases: 6. The CDR3 extends over 15 amino acids. The CDR3 loop reads CASRRSSGGSYEQYF. Here the CDR3 DNA reads TGTGCCAGCAGGCGATCTAGCGGGGGATCCTACGAGCAGTACTTC.

The chain joins TRBV7-2 to TRBJ1-6; possibly TRBD1 for D (6 bases). Germline V CDR1 and CDR2: SGHTA, FQGNSA. This CDR3 contains 14 residues. The ends were cut back, 10 bases at V and 5 bases at J, with 15 bases in the middle. CDR3 nucleotides: TGTGCCATCCCTAGGGGGGGCGATAATTCACCCCTCCACTTT. This sequence encodes CAIPRGGDNSPLHF.

The chain recombines TRBV28 with TRBJ1-5; a weak D match, TRBD1 (5 bases). The CDR3 length is 16 residues. Looked up from germline, CDR1 is MDHEN and CDR2 is SYDVKM. V lost 5 bases and J 7 bases, leaving 21 bases between the germline ends. The CDR3 sequence: CASSRLARVTKQPQHF. The CDR3 DNA follows: TGTGCCAGCAGTCGCCTGGCCAGGGTGACGAAGCAGCCCCAGCATTTT.

This chain connects TRBV10-2 to TRBJ2-2, with 8 nucleotides matching TRBD2. With 9 bases clipped from V and 0 bases from J, the junction kept 6 bases outside the gene matches. The germline CDR1 and CDR2 sequences are WSHSY and SAAADI. This CDR3 region has 15 residues. The CDR3 sequence: CASQVAGTNTGELFF. CDR3 coding DNA: TGCGCCAGTCAAGTAGCGGGAACGAACACCGGGGAGCTGTTTTTT.

V is TRBV5-4 and J is TRBJ2-5, with TRBD2 matching over 8 bases. J lost 3 bases, V lost 0 bases, and 4 bases had no gene match. The CDR3 is 15 residues long. The germline V gene encodes CDR1 SGHNT and CDR2 YYREEE (reference sequence). The CDR3 reads CASSLGTGGEETQYF. CDR3 bases: TGTGCCAGCAGCTTGGGGACGGGAGGGGAAGAGACCCAGTACTTC.

This clone was observed once. The chain combines TRBV5-1 with TRBJ2-3; 9 nucleotides align to TRBD2. The CDR3 spans 15 residues. CDR1 and CDR2 from the germline V gene are SGHRS and YFSETQ. J lost 2 bases, V lost 7 bases, and 8 bases had no gene match. The CDR3 loop is CASVRSGGNTDTQYF. The CDR3 DNA reads TGCGCCAGCGTCCGCAGCGGGGGGAACACAGATACGCAGTATTTT.

V gene TRBV27 combines with J gene TRBJ2-7; D might be TRBD1 (6 bases). The CDR3 runs 15 residues. CDR1 is MNHEY, CDR2 SMNVEV, per germline (reference sequence). V shed 5 bases and J shed 3 bases, with 17 bases lying between them. In DNA, the CDR3 is TGTGCCAGCAGTGTGGGGGCAGGGGCCTTCTACGAGCAGTACTTC. Its translation: CASSVGAGAFYEQYF.

The rearrangement joins TRBV7-3 to TRBJ2-5; D gene unclear. Trimming took off 5 bases at V and 1 base at J, with 11 bases between the two ends. The CDR3 is 14 residues long. Germline V gene sequence: CDR1 SGHTA, CDR2 FQGTGA. CDR3 DNA: TGTGCCAGCAGCCCTTACCCCGGCCAAGAGACCCAGTACTTC. Amino acids: CASSPYPGQETQYF.

Comment on this clone: Other DNA variants within this sample encode the same CDR3. V gene TRBV6-1 combines with J gene TRBJ1-1, with a possible D match to TRBD1 (5 bases). V gave up 6 bases and J gave up 2 bases, with 7 bases separating them. The CDR3 has 12 residues. Germline-derived CDR1 and CDR2 are MNHNS and SASEGT. CDR3 bases: TGTGCCAGCAGGACAGCAAACACTGAAGCTTTCTTT. Translated, it gives CASRTANTEAFF.

J is TRBJ2-1 and V is TRBV7-8, with 8 positions matching TRBD1. J was trimmed by 7 bases and V by 6 bases; bases with no gene match: 8. Germline CDR1 SGHVS, CDR2 FQNEAQ. The CDR3 length is 14 residues. The CDR3 DNA is TGTGCCAGCAGAGAGACAGGGGTGACGAATGAGCAGTTCTTC. Translation gives CASRETGVTNEQFF.

V is TRBV5-5 and J is TRBJ2-5; D is uncertain. Germline CDR1 reads SGHKS; CDR2 reads YYEKEE (reference sequence). The V end lost 2 bases, the J end lost 1 base, and 6 bases lay between the germline ends. The CDR3 has 13 residues. In DNA, the CDR3 is TGTGCCAGCAGCTTCAGTGCCCAAGAGACCCAGTACTTC. Translation gives CASSFSAQETQYF.

This chain connects TRBV27 to TRBJ2-7, with no clear D. The CDR3 totals 13 residues. The ends were cut back, 6 bases at V and 2 bases at J, with 11 bases in the middle. The V gene's germline CDR1 is MNHEY and CDR2 SMNVEV (reference sequence). The CDR3 coding sequence is TGTGCCAGCAGCTCTCTAATGGCCTACGAGCAGTACTTC. Translation: CASSSLMAYEQYF.

The rearrangement joins TRBV28 to TRBJ1-4, with 7 bases lining up with TRBD1. The CDR3 extends over 14 amino acids. The V segment lost 6 bases and the J segment 8 bases; nucleotides outside the gene matches: 9. Per germline, CDR1 MDHEN and CDR2 SYDVKM. CDR3 protein: CASSLRGVGEKLFF. Here the CDR3 DNA reads TGTGCCAGCAGCCTCAGGGGGGTTGGAGAAAAACTGTTTTTT.

There are a few counts of this clone. The DNA for the CDR3 is TGTGCCAGCAGCAAGCGACCAGACTCGGAGCAGTACTTC. This translates into CASSKRPDSEQYF. The chain carries TRBV7-3 and TRBJ2-7, with D uncertain. This CDR3 contains 13 residues. Germline assignment: CDR1 SGHTA and CDR2 FQGTGA. V lost 5 bases, J lost 7 bases, and 15 bases lay in between.

The rearrangement joins TRBV10-3 to TRBJ2-5; 16 bases align to TRBD2. Losses at the gene ends were 4 bases for V and 3 bases for J; bases not matched to a gene: 5. This CDR3 spans 17 amino acids. Germline V lookup: CDR1 ENHRY, CDR2 SYGVKD. The CDR3 DNA follows: TGTGCCATCAGTGGAGCCGGGACTAGCGGGGGGGAAGAGACCCAGTACTTC. Translated, it gives CAISGAGTSGGEETQYF.

The CDR3 nucleotides read TGCAGCGTCGTTCAGGGAGGCGTCCAAGAGACCCAGTACTTC. Its translation: CSVVQGGVQETQYF. This chain links TRBV29-1 with TRBJ2-5, with a tentative D call TRBD2 (6 bases). This CDR3 comprises 14 residues. Germline V gene sequence: CDR1 SQVTM, CDR2 ANQGSEA. With 6 bases removed from V and 1 base from J, the gap between germline ends came to 15 bases.

This clone has only a few counts. CDR3 bases: TGTGCCTCAAGTTCGGGAACTAATGAAAAACTGTTTTTT. Amino acid sequence: CASSSGTNEKLFF. The genes are TRBV7-3 and TRBJ1-4; no clear D gene. The CDR3 runs 13 residues. V was shortened by 11 bases and J by 1 base, with 11 bases between the two germline ends. CDR1 SGHTA and CDR2 FQGTGA come from the germline V gene. The full variable domain, its missing parts supplied by reference TRBV7-3 and TRBJ1-4, is GAGVSQTPSNKVTEKGKYVELRCDPISGHTALYWYRQSLGQGPEFLIYFQGTGAADDSGLPNDRFFAVRPEGSVSTLKIQRTERGDSAVYLCASSSGTNEKLFFGSGTQLSVL.

J is TRBJ2-2 and V is TRBV19, with D perhaps TRBD1 (5 bases). CDR1 is LNHDA and CDR2 is SQIVND in the germline V gene (reference sequence). Trimming cost V 3 bases and J 4 bases, with 12 bases left between them. This CDR3 is built from 15 residues. The CDR3 sequence is CASSMVREGTGELFF. The CDR3 nucleotides read TGTGCCAGTAGTATGGTCAGGGAAGGCACCGGGGAGCTGTTTTTT.

The chain carries TRBV19 and TRBJ2-3; D remains ambiguous. The V and J ends lost 8 bases and 4 bases respectively, with 22 bases between them. Germline-derived CDR1 and CDR2 are LNHDA and SQIVND (reference sequence). CDR3 length: 16 amino acids. The CDR3 sequence: CASGTGAPLASDTQYF. In DNA, the CDR3 is TGTGCCAGTGGAACCGGAGCCCCTCTGGCGTCAGATACGCAGTATTTT.

CDR3 nucleotide sequence: TGTGCCAGCAGCTTAGGTGCAGGGGTTGGGTATCAGCCCCAGCATTTT. It is translated as CASSLGAGVGYQPQHF. The rearrangement uses TRBV7-9 and TRBJ1-5, with D possibly being TRBD1 (6 bases). Looked up from germline, CDR1 is SEHNR and CDR2 is FQNEAQ (reference sequence). There are 16 residues in the CDR3. V dropped 1 base and J dropped 5 bases, with 15 bases sitting between them.

This clone has only a few counts. The chain links TRBV5-4 to TRBJ2-1; 8 positions match TRBD2. The germline gives CDR1 SGHNT, CDR2 YYREEE (reference sequence). CDR3 length: 18 amino acids. With 3 bases clipped from V and 2 bases from J, the junction kept 13 bases outside the gene matches. The CDR3 nucleotides read TGTGCCAGCAGCTCTCCGCCATTGGCGGGGGGCGCCTACAATGAGCAGTTCTTC. It codes for CASSSPPLAGGAYNEQFF. The full variable domain, completed using reference TRBV5-4 and TRBJ2-1, is ETGVTQSPTHLIKTRGQQVTLRCSSQSGHNTVSWYQQALGQGPQFIFQYYREEENGRGNFPPRFSGLQFPNYSSELNVNALELDDSALYLCASSSPPLAGGAYNEQFFGPGTRLTVL.